These 17 T cell receptor beta chains share one sample of origin, sequenced in a study of Ad26.COV2.S vaccination and SARS-CoV-2 variants. Specified treatment: approximately 18 received Ad26.COV2.S at low or high dose, single or two shots; about 5 received placebo; per-sample allocation not given. The investigators took samples on day 63 after the first vaccine or placebo injection. Data came from immunoSEQ multiplex PCR; TCRdb stores just in-frame clones and leaves some out. This sample has hundreds of thousands of clones, with over 80% found just once. Sequences were derived from peripheral blood, sampled in a trial of Ad26.COV2.S vaccine versus placebo. These receptors came from a person aged 18-60 years who received the Ad26.COV2.S COVID-19 vaccine or a placebo.

The chain has TRBV10-2 and TRBJ1-1; perhaps TRBD1 as D (6 bases). The germline gives CDR1 WSHSY, CDR2 SAAADI. The CDR3 consists of 13 residues. Trimming took off 4 bases at V and 1 base at J, with 7 bases between the two ends. The CDR3, as DNA: TGCGCCAGCAGTGCGACAGGGAACACTGAAGCTTTCTTT. It specifies CASSATGNTEAFF.

This clone was seen a single time. V is TRBV18 and J is TRBJ1-5; D gene uncertain. Germline CDR1 and CDR2: KGHSH and LQKENI. V lost 1 base to trimming and J lost 3 bases, with 4 bases between them. This CDR3 comprises 13 residues. The CDR3 DNA reads as TGTGCCAGCTCACCACTCGACAATCAGCCCCAGCATTTT. Encoded protein: CASSPLDNQPQHF.

This chain links TRBV4-3 with TRBJ2-7, with D perhaps TRBD1 (7 bases). V gave up 3 bases and J gave up 2 bases, with 29 bases separating them. Germline CDR1 reads LGHNA; CDR2 reads YSLEER. The CDR3 spans 20 residues. The CDR3 nucleotides are TGCGCCAGCAGCCAGGAAAGACAGGGACCCCTAGCGATGTCCCCCTACGAGCAGTACTTC. It codes for CASSQERQGPLAMSPYEQYF.

The V call is TRBV5-4, the J call TRBJ2-3; 9 positions match TRBD2. This CDR3 is 16 amino acids long. CDR1 SGHNT and CDR2 YYREEE come from the germline V gene (reference sequence). The trim removed 0 bases at V and 2 bases at J, leaving 4 bases unmatched. In DNA, the CDR3 is TGTGCCAGCAGCTTGGGAGCGGGGGGAACCACAGATACGCAGTATTTT. Encoded protein: CASSLGAGGTTDTQYF.

V usage is TRBV7-2 and J usage is TRBJ2-5; D is undetermined. From germline, CDR1 is SGHTA and CDR2 FQGNSA. CDR3 length: 12 residues. V was cut by 7 bases and J by 7 bases, with 13 bases left in between. The CDR3 DNA reads as TGTGCCAGCACTCTAACCGAAGGGACCCAGTACTTC. Protein sequence: CASTLTEGTQYF. The complete variable domain, with remaining parts taken from reference TRBV7-2 and TRBJ2-5, reads GAGVSQSPSNKVTEKGKDVELRCDPISGHTALYWYRQSLGQGLEFLIYFQGNSAPDKSGLPSDRFSAERTGGSVSTLTIQRTQQEDSAVYLCASTLTEGTQYFGPGTRLLVL.

The chain is built from TRBV19 and TRBJ1-2; a possible D gene is TRBD1 (5 bases). V was clipped by 7 bases and J by 2 bases, with 11 bases between them. Germline-derived CDR1 and CDR2 are LNHDA and SQIVND (reference sequence). CDR3 length: 13 amino acids. CDR3 in DNA: TGTGCCAGTAAGGAGACAGCGAACTATGGCTACACCTTC. This codes for CASKETANYGYTF.

CDR3 protein: CASSLGSSAFF. CDR3 sequence (DNA): TGTGCCAGCAGCTTAGGATCATCAGCTTTCTTT. V usage is TRBV11-2 and J usage is TRBJ1-1; D is uncertain. This CDR3 has 11 residues. Germline V gene sequence: CDR1 SGHAT, CDR2 FQNNGV. V lost 1 base and J 10 bases, leaving 7 bases between the germline ends.

This chain connects TRBV7-8 to TRBJ2-7, with D perhaps matching TRBD2 (6 bases). CDR3 length: 15 amino acids. Germline CDR1 is SGHVS and CDR2 is FQNEAQ. Trimming shortened V by 5 bases and J by 0 bases, and 14 bases separated the two germline ends. CDR3: CASSRSSVSSYEQYF. The DNA of the CDR3 is TGTGCCAGCAGCCGATCTAGCGTGAGCTCCTACGAGCAGTACTTC.

The chain employs TRBV9 and TRBJ1-4; D perhaps matches TRBD1 (5 bases). The germline CDR1 and CDR2 sequences are SGDLS and YYNGEE. Trimming took 4 bases from V and 15 from J, leaving 22 bases between them. This CDR3 has 14 amino acids. The CDR3 protein is CASSPHEQAPTLFF. Here the CDR3 DNA reads TGTGCCAGCAGCCCACATGAACAGGCCCCCACGTTGTTTTTT.

The CDR3 sequence: CASSLSRKEETQYF. CDR3 sequence (DNA): TGCGCCAGCAGCTTGTCTCGAAAGGAAGAGACCCAGTACTTC. This rearrangement joins TRBV5-1 to TRBJ2-5; D ambiguous. Germline V gives CDR1 SGHRS, CDR2 YFSETQ. The CDR3 spans 14 residues. V lost 1 base, J lost 3 bases, and 10 bases lay in between. Combining the CDR3 with reference TRBV5-1 and TRBJ2-5 gives the whole variable domain KAGVTQTPRYLIKTRGQQVTLSCSPISGHRSVSWYQQTPGQGLQFLFEYFSETQRNKGNFPGRFSGRQFSNSRSEMNVSTLELGDSALYLCASSLSRKEETQYFGPGTRLLVL.

This chain uses TRBV5-5 with TRBJ1-6, with TRBD1 as a possible D gene (5 bases). The CDR3 totals 17 residues. The ends were cut back, 4 bases at V and 4 bases at J, with 18 bases in the middle. The V gene's germline CDR1 is SGHKS and CDR2 YYEKEE (reference sequence). CDR3 region: CASSTGTFSPYNSPLHF. In DNA, the CDR3 is TGTGCCAGCAGCACCGGGACCTTTTCTCCTTATAATTCACCCCTCCACTTT.

V usage is TRBV10-3 and J usage is TRBJ2-5; 10 bases align to TRBD1. The V gene's germline CDR1 is ENHRY and CDR2 SYGVKD. CDR3 length equals 14 residues. V shed 8 bases, J shed 3 bases, and the junction held 6 bases outside the gene matches. The CDR3 bases are TGTGCCATCTGTAGGGGGACAGGGGAAGAGACCCAGTACTTC. Translating gives CAICRGTGEETQYF.

The chain recombines TRBV7-9 with TRBJ1-1, with D unresolved. Germline CDR1 and CDR2: SEHNR and FQNEAQ (reference sequence). The CDR3 has 17 amino acids. Trimming shortened V by 6 bases and J by 6 bases, and 26 bases separated the two germline ends. CDR3 in DNA: TGTGCCAGCAGTCCGAGGGCCCCTGGAGCTTACCGAGCTGAAGCTTTCTTT. It encodes CASSPRAPGAYRAEAFF.

This clone was observed a single time. J is TRBJ2-5 and V is TRBV14, with D perhaps matching TRBD2 (5 bases). CDR3 size: 12 residues. Trimming shortened V by 4 bases and J by 9 bases, and 12 bases separated the two germline ends. CDR1 SGHDN and CDR2 FVKESK come from the germline V gene. This CDR3 reads CASSPGPGAQYF. The CDR3 DNA is TGTGCCAGCAGCCCAGGACCCGGGGCCCAGTACTTC.

V usage is TRBV12-5 and J usage is TRBJ2-1; TRBD2 matches at 7 bases. V was clipped by 4 bases and J by 2 bases; unmatched bases: 11. The CDR3 covers 17 residues. Germline V gene data show CDR1 as LGHNT and CDR2 as FRNRAP. The chain's CDR3 is CASGSPVLAETYNEQFF. The CDR3 DNA is TGTGCTAGTGGTTCCCCGGTCCTAGCGGAGACCTACAATGAGCAGTTCTTC.

CDR3 loop: CAWRDDRFSRVHYGYTF. CDR3 in DNA: TGTGCCTGGAGAGACGACAGGTTTTCTCGGGTGCACTATGGCTACACCTTC. V is TRBV30 and J is TRBJ1-2; the D gene is possibly TRBD1 (6 bases). V was pared by 3 bases and J by 3 bases, with 23 bases between. Germline-derived CDR1 and CDR2 are GTSNPN and SVGIG (reference sequence). This CDR3 has 17 amino acids.

The chain has TRBV18 and TRBJ2-7; D possibly matches TRBD1 or TRBD2 (7 bases each). Germline V gives CDR1 KGHSH, CDR2 LQKENI. There are 15 residues in the CDR3. Trimming pared 6 bases from V and 2 bases from J, leaving 17 bases between. DNA for the CDR3: TGTGCCAGCTCCGAGAGACAGGGAGGGACCTACGAGCAGTACTTC. Translating it yields CASSERQGGTYEQYF.